This T cell receptor beta chain was sequenced for a study of T cell responses to AZD1222 COVID-19 vaccine. Study results and caveats: At study baseline, merely roughly 6 AZD1222 recipients were seropositive.

Germline V gene data show CDR1 as DFQATT and CDR2 as SNEGSKA (reference sequence). The CDR3 contains 13 residues. V was cut by 3 bases and J by 5 bases, with 11 bases left in between. Repertoires were generated with immunoSEQ multiplex PCR, while TCRdb's copy carries only in-frame clones and drops some. This table holds 140,000 to 150,000 clones, around nine tenths found once. Worth noting for this clone: Its antigen remains unidentified.

The TCR originated in an adult in good health. The sample here was peripheral blood, taken on day 0 of AZD1222 vaccination. The chain is built from TRBV20-1 and TRBJ1-5; maybe TRBD1 (5 bases). In nucleotides, the CDR3 is TGCAGTGCTAGTTTTGTCAGGGATCAGCCCCAGCATTTT. Translating it yields CSASFVRDQPQHF.